This section outlines one TCR beta chain sequence together with its context. There is no known antigen for this receptor. Base qualities were left out, and no much larger clone turns up one base away. Amplification of full-length TCR variable regions was done by 5' RACE PCR using constant-region reverse primers, and this step was followed by semi-nested PCR with Nested Universal Primer A. Using the ReliaPrep RNA Cell Miniprep System, total RNA was extracted, and the SMARTer RACE 5'/3' Kit was then used to reverse transcribe the RNA into 5'RACE-ready cDNA. An Illumina MiSeq was used to sequence the full-length TCR alpha and beta libraries, which had been barcoded with multiplex adaptors. The source study handled its data this way. Sequencing data were pooled across the five patients for each of nine subset-tissue groups and compared by unsupervised clustering of TCR gene usage. The Morisita-Horn index was used to calculate repertoire similarity, with shared sequences weighted by how much each contributed to each repertoire. The public sequencing data were trimmed at Q25 with fastp and processed into clonotypes with MiXCR by TCRdb, which kept only in-frame beta chains. Each record represents a unique CDR3 protein, reported with the most common genes and DNA among its rows. TCRdb's processing, not the authors' own work, is the source of the V and J calls. Present in this sample are just under 65,000 distinct CDR3 sequences, 22% of which were seen just once. The ten most abundant clones make up about 2.7% of the sample.

The CDR3 runs 14 amino acids, cysteine and phenylalanine included. The retained sequence is limited to the CDR3, 42 bases, with the frame set at the first base. V loses 5 bases at its end and J loses 0 bases; junction bases beyond the gene matches: 1. CDR1 and CDR2 are read off the germline V gene as MNHEY and SVGAGI. This record belongs to a study (dated by TCRdb to about 2015). Background on the whole study: Whether tumor-infiltrating Tregs in breast cancer are recruited from blood Tregs or converted in situ from other CD4+ T cell subsets was tested. Overall study results and their limits: Rather than covering whole repertoires, validation in the larger cohort was restricted to a single TCR beta V-J rearrangement. The greatest overlap of tumor-infiltrating Treg TCR alpha and beta sequences was with tumor naive CD4+ T cells, followed next by blood naive CD4+ T cells. Tumor memory CD4+ T cell TCR gene usage clustered with blood and lymph node memory CD4+ cells and lymph node naive CD4+ cells.

The memory CD4+ T cell population was isolated based on a CD4+CD45RO+CD25- phenotype. Tregs, naive and memory CD4+ T cells from tumor, blood and ipsilateral draining lymph nodes of a handful of breast cancer patients underwent full-length TCR alpha and beta sequencing. Tumor tissue and lymph nodes from ipsilateral axillary dissection were perfused with PBS, minced and digested with collagenase I and hyaluronidase. Ficoll density gradient centrifugation was used to isolate mononuclear cells from lymph nodes or from 50 ml of peripheral blood. A purity exceeding 90% was confirmed by FACS for the sorted cell populations.

The sample comprised memory CD4+ T cells sorted from a lymph node. This sample's cell subset or site label indicates: memory CD4+ T cells, CD4+CD45RO+CD25-. The receptor was isolated from a female donor with breast cancer. The chain was built from TRBV6-5 and TRBJ2-3; the central 8 bases match TRBD1. The DNA sequence is TGTGCCAGCAGTCGGGACAGGAGCACAGATACGCAGTATTTT. It translates to CASSRDRSTDTQYF.